Listed here is a single T cell receptor beta chain. The count of this clone is one. This clone's antigen is unknown. The sample holds no much larger clone one base away, and base qualities are not on file. The intended sense of this specimen's time point label: baseline before first vaccination. Samples from vaccinated people were obtained from the UK trials COV001 and COV002, which included a single-blind randomized controlled phase 2/3 trial of AZD1222 (ChAdOx1 nCoV-19) in healthy adults. For TCRbeta chain sequencing, PBMC samples were collected from trial participants at day 0 and at day 28 after the second dose. This sample stems from a study of T cell responses to AZD1222 COVID-19 vaccine (dated by TCRdb to the early 2020s). With regard to the full study: Because spike-specific TCR depth and breadth did not differ between the two schedules, AZD1222 recipients who got a second dose at roughly 4 weeks were pooled with those who got a second dose at roughly 12 weeks. A total of approximately 250 trial participants underwent TCR sequencing, of whom about 200 had received two doses of AZD1222 and around 25 had received two doses of the MenACWY control vaccine. Trial participants were enrolled into age subgroups of 18-55, 56-69 and 70-plus years, which contained 148, 28 and 57 TCR-sequenced participants, respectively.

Here is what the overall study found, with its caveats: CD4 TCRs associated with the vaccine covered the entire spike protein, and the dominant responses were in regions 160-218 and 743-854. Reportedly, almost half of the unique spike-specific TCRs recognized epitopes lying outside the regions that are mutated in the B.1.351 and B.1.1.7 variants. After two AZD1222 doses, spike-specific TCR breadth and depth were significantly higher than at day 0 and than in MenACWY recipients. Conclusions about previously exposed vaccinees were limited because only six or seven AZD1222 recipients were SARS-CoV-2 seropositive at baseline. Participants were mostly white British and included more females than males, and it was suggested by the authors that clonal diversity may have been underestimated. In the small 56-69-year group, the increase in depth fell short of significance, most likely because of low power. Because no day 14 peak-response samples were available, repertoires were characterized only after the peak T cell response.

V is cut back by 4 bases and J by 6 bases, with 8 bases in the junction unmatched. As encoded in the germline V gene, CDR1 is SGHDT while CDR2 is YYEEEE. From its cysteine to its phenylalanine, the CDR3 spans 14 amino acids. Only the CDR3 DNA stays, 42 bases, in frame from base 1. The CDR3 regions of human TCRbeta chains were subjected to immunosequencing. As for the authors' bioinformatics: Repertoire TCRs were checked for matches against a reference library of SARS-CoV-2-specific TCRs that had been generated using the MIRA antigen-specificity platform. Breadth was defined as the fraction of unique TCRs that were SARS-CoV-2-associated. Depth was defined as the fraction of total T cells that were SARS-CoV-2-associated. Using the MIRA data, every spike-specific TCR was mapped to the spike region that the TCR reacted to and assigned to either a CD4 or a CD8 class. Log10-transformed breadth and depth values were compared by one-way ANOVA with Sidak's multiple comparisons tests. The source is immuneACCESS, and TCRdb retained only in-frame sequences with V and J called. Part of the clones is not carried over; for the studies checked, unresolved V genes explain less than half of this, and the remainder is unexplained. V, J and clone size were drawn from that table, and D and trimming were deduced from the DNA. Across this sample there are about 130,000 clones, with more than 75% seen only once. Of the sample, 20% to 25% falls within the top ten clones.

The sample here was peripheral blood, taken on day 0 of AZD1222 vaccination. The chain uses TRBV5-6 and TRBJ1-2, with TRBD1 identical over 8 junction bases. The source is an adult in good health. Read as DNA, the sequence is TGTGCCAGCAGCCCCCCGGACAGGGTTAATGGCTACACCTTC. It is translated as CASSPPDRVNGYTF.